This TCR beta chain was recorded in a study of cytomegalovirus exposure and HLA in healthy donors. The CDR3 contains 16 residues. CDR1 and CDR2 (germline): MNHEY, SMNVEV (reference sequence). This clone is a singleton in its sample. The junction departs from germline at one end; a sequencing error may be responsible. 60 Vbeta and 13 Jbeta primers were used in PCR. Profiling relied on immunoSEQ multiplex PCR, and the TCRdb table lists in-frame clones only, not all of them. This sample has under 200,000 clones; about 80% occur once, and the top ten carry around 1.3%. The sequenced sample was PBMCs. This chain joins TRBV27 and TRBJ1-6; no definite D call. This receptor was taken from a woman aged 45-65 years in good health and CMV-seronegative. CDR3 residues: CVSSFMAANYNSPLHF. In nucleotides, the CDR3 is TGTGTCAGCAGTTTTATGGCGGCGAACTATAATTCACCCCTCCACTTT.